This T cell receptor (beta chain) comes out of a study of T cell responses to AZD1222 COVID-19 vaccine. This clone was picked up one time. Germline V gives CDR1 LNHDA, CDR2 SQIVND (reference sequence). V was pared by 3 bases and J by 2 bases, with 3 bases of the junction left unmatched. This CDR3 region has 15 residues. The table came from immunoSEQ multiplex PCR; TCRdb's copy has only in-frame clones and leaves some out. The sample includes about 170,000 clones, around 90% of them seen just once. The material sequenced was peripheral blood, taken on day 0 of AZD1222 vaccination. This clonotype originated in an adult in good health. The rearrangement links TRBV19 to TRBJ1-5; 8 bases line up with TRBD1. Written as DNA, the CDR3 is TGTGCCAGTAGTATGGGACAGGCGGGCAATCAGCCCCAGCATTTT. This encodes CASSMGQAGNQPQHF.